This entry is about one T cell receptor (beta chain). Its antigen is unidentified. Trimming stripped 5 bases from V and 2 bases from J, with 15 bases between. Germline CDR1 LNHDA, CDR2 SQIVND (reference sequence). CDR3 length: 15 residues. This entry comes from a study of T cell responses to AZD1222 COVID-19 vaccine. Study-level findings and limits: A mostly white British donor set with more females was recruited, and clonal diversity was possibly underestimated. Unmutated variant regions are reportedly targeted by nearly half of spike-specific TCRs.

Assay: immunoSEQ multiplex PCR; the TCRdb copy retains only in-frame clones and omits some. The repertoire holds 150,000 to 200,000 clones, with roughly 91% as singletons. This chain uses TRBV19 with TRBJ1-2; D not certain. This clonotype originated in an adult who received the AZD1222 COVID-19 vaccine. Sequences were derived from peripheral blood, sampled 28 days after the second AZD1222 dose. CDR3 loop: CASSPWTEGNYGYTF. CDR3 DNA sequence: TGTGCCAGTAGTCCCTGGACGGAGGGAAACTATGGCTACACCTTC.